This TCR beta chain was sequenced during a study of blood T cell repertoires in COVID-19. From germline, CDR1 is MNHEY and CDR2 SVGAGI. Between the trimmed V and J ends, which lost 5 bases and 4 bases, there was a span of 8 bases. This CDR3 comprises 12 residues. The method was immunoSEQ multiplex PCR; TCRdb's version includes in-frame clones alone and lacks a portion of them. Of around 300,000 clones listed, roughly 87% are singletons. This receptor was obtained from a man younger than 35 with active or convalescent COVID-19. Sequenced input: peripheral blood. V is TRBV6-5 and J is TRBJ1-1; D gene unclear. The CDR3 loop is CASSNPRTEAFF. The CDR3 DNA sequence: TGTGCCAGCAGTAACCCGCGCACTGAAGCTTTCTTT.